A selection of T cell receptor beta chains follows, all from one sample in a study of technical replicates of blood from a few donors. Assay: immunoSEQ multiplex PCR; the TCRdb copy retains only in-frame clones and omits some. The sample includes about 88,000 clones, less than 95% of them seen just once. Material for sequencing was T cells isolated from PBMCs. The receptors were gathered from a human donor in good health. Both conserved end residues are part of each CDR3. A D gene is named only where the DNA matches it firmly. Expanded clones get a size class; other rows say once, few or many, or leave the size out.

D: -
V: TRBV6-5
J: TRBJ1-6
size: -
DNA: TGTGCCAGCAGTTGGGAGTTAGGCCCTAATTCACCCCTCCACTTT
CDR3: CASSWELGPNSPLHF

D: -
V: TRBV28
J: TRBJ2-1
size: -
DNA: TGTGCCAGCTATACGGTCGGAGCGATCTACAATGAGCAGTTCTTC
CDR3: CASYTVGAIYNEQFF

D: TRBD1
V: TRBV29-1
J: TRBJ1-4
size: -
DNA: TGCAGCGTTGGGGGACAGGCAACTAATGAAAAACTGTTTTTT
CDR3: CSVGGQATNEKLFF

D: -
V: TRBV7-2
J: TRBJ2-5
size: -
DNA: TGTGCCAGCAGCCTAACACCCGGGGGGACCCAGTACTTC
CDR3: CASSLTPGGTQYF

D: TRBD1
V: TRBV4-1
J: TRBJ1-2
size: -
DNA: TGCGCCAGCAGCCAAGGGGGTTTCGGACAGGGGAACTATGGCTACACCTTC
CDR3: CASSQGGFGQGNYGYTF

D: -
V: TRBV5-8
J: TRBJ1-2
size: -
DNA: TGTGCCAGCAGCTTGGTGGAGGGGGGGTCCTATGGCTACACCTTC
CDR3: CASSLVEGGSYGYTF

D: TRBD2
V: TRBV5-4
J: TRBJ2-3
size: -
DNA: TGTGCCAGCAGCTTGGGGGTTGGCGGGAGGGCCCCGAGCACAGATACGCAGTATTTT
CDR3: CASSLGVGGRAPSTDTQYF

D: TRBD1
V: TRBV29-1
J: TRBJ2-5
size: -
DNA: TGCAGCGTTGAAGGGGACAGGGTTCAACAGACCCAGTACTTC
CDR3: CSVEGDRVQQTQYF

D: -
V: TRBV6-5
J: TRBJ2-7
size: -
DNA: TGTGCCAGCAGTCCTACAGGGACCACCTACGAGCAGTACTTC
CDR3: CASSPTGTTYEQYF

D: -
V: TRBV29-1
J: TRBJ2-5
size: -
DNA: TGCAGCACCCGTTCGGTCGCAGAGACCCAGTACTTC
CDR3: CSTRSVAETQYF

D: -
V: TRBV5-1
J: TRBJ1-2
size: few
DNA: TGCGCCAGCAGCTTGGAAGGGGCGGAGGGCTACACCTTC
CDR3: CASSLEGAEGYTF

D: TRBD1
V: TRBV6-1
J: TRBJ1-2
size: once
DNA: TGTGCCAGCAGACAGGGGGGAAACTATGGCTACACCTTC
CDR3: CASRQGGNYGYTF

D: -
V: TRBV29-1
J: TRBJ2-7
size: few
DNA: TGCAGCGCCGAAGATACCTACGAGCAGTACTTC
CDR3: CSAEDTYEQYF

D: -
V: TRBV6-4
J: TRBJ2-7
size: -
DNA: TGTGCCAGCAGTGTTACGGGGACTGCCTACGAGCAGTACTTC
CDR3: CASSVTGTAYEQYF

D: TRBD2
V: TRBV5-1
J: TRBJ2-5
size: -
DNA: TGCGCCAGCAGCATACTAGCGGACGAAGAGACCCAGTACTTC
CDR3: CASSILADEETQYF

D: TRBD2
V: TRBV5-1
J: TRBJ2-1
size: -
DNA: TGCGCCAGCAGCTCACCGGGACTAGCGGGAGGGAATGAGCAGTTCTTC
CDR3: CASSSPGLAGGNEQFF

D: TRBD2
V: TRBV4-1
J: TRBJ2-3
size: -
DNA: TGCGCCAGCAGCCACGGTTGGACTAGCTCCAAGGATGCAGATACGCAGTATTTT
CDR3: CASSHGWTSSKDADTQYF

D: -
V: TRBV6-1
J: TRBJ2-5
size: -
DNA: TGTGCCAGCAGTGGGAGGGTGTGGGAGACCCAGTACTTC
CDR3: CASSGRVWETQYF

D: -
V: TRBV20-1
J: TRBJ1-5
size: -
DNA: TGCAGATCGGAGCCCCAGCATTTT
CDR3: CRSEPQHF

D: TRBD1
V: TRBV28
J: TRBJ2-5
size: once
DNA: TGTGCCAGCAGTGTCTTGGACAGGGGGGAAGAGACCCAGTACTTC
CDR3: CASSVLDRGEETQYF

D: -
V: TRBV20-1
J: TRBJ2-1
size: -
DNA: TGCAGTGCTACCCAGGGTGACGAGCAGTTCTTC
CDR3: CSATQGDEQFF

D: TRBD1
V: TRBV7-8
J: TRBJ2-7
size: -
DNA: TGTGCCAGCAGCTTAGAGGGACAGAGCTCCTACGAGCAGTACTTC
CDR3: CASSLEGQSSYEQYF

D: TRBD1
V: TRBV19
J: TRBJ1-4
size: -
DNA: TGTGCCAGTAGTATTTGGGGACAGAAACTGTTTTTT
CDR3: CASSIWGQKLFF

D: -
V: TRBV5-4
J: TRBJ1-1
size: -
DNA: TGTGCCAGCAGCGCTTTGAACTTACGCACTGAAGCTTTCTTT
CDR3: CASSALNLRTEAFF

D: -
V: TRBV5-4
J: TRBJ2-2
size: -
DNA: TGTGCCAGCAGCGCAGACACATCGAACACCGGGGAGCTGTTTTTT
CDR3: CASSADTSNTGELFF

D: -
V: TRBV5-4
J: TRBJ1-4
size: -
DNA: TGTGCCAGCAGCTTAGGACAACTTAATGAAAAACTGTTTTTT
CDR3: CASSLGQLNEKLFF

D: TRBD1
V: TRBV30
J: TRBJ1-2
size: -
DNA: TGTGCCTGGAGCCACAGGGGGCAGGGACGTGGCTACACCTTC
CDR3: CAWSHRGQGRGYTF

D: -
V: TRBV5-4
J: TRBJ2-2
size: -
DNA: TGTGCCAGCAGCTTTGGCCCAGGGAACGCCGGGGAGCTGTTTTTT
CDR3: CASSFGPGNAGELFF

D: -
V: TRBV7-3
J: TRBJ2-1
size: -
DNA: TGTGCCAGCAGCTTATTAGTGAGGGGGGGCCCCAATGAGCAGTTCTTC
CDR3: CASSLLVRGGPNEQFF

D: -
V: TRBV5-8
J: TRBJ1-5
size: -
DNA: TGTGCCAGCAGCTTGGTACAGGTCCTGAATCAGCCCCAGCATTTT
CDR3: CASSLVQVLNQPQHF

D: TRBD2
V: TRBV11-2
J: TRBJ2-3
size: -
DNA: TGTGCCAGCAGCCCCCGGACTAGCGGGGACACAGATACGCAGTATTTT
CDR3: CASSPRTSGDTDTQYF

D: TRBD1
V: TRBV6-5
J: TRBJ2-7
size: -
DNA: TGTGCCAGCAGGGTAACAGGGGCGTACTACGAGCAGTACTTC
CDR3: CASRVTGAYYEQYF

D: -
V: TRBV6-1
J: TRBJ1-4
size: -
DNA: TGTGCCAGCAGTGAGAAGCGGCCGGGGGGGCCTGAAAAACTGTTTTTT
CDR3: CASSEKRPGGPEKLFF

D: TRBD2
V: TRBV10-2
J: TRBJ2-1
size: once
DNA: TGCGCCAGCCTGCTGAGACCGGCGGGAGCAAATGAGCAGTTCTTC
CDR3: CASLLRPAGANEQFF

D: -
V: TRBV28
J: TRBJ1-2
size: -
DNA: TGTGCCAGCAGTCCCCCGGGTGCGTCGGGTGGCTACACCTTC
CDR3: CASSPPGASGGYTF

D: -
V: TRBV7-9
J: TRBJ1-2
size: once
DNA: TGTGCCAGCAGCTTTGACTCCTACGGGGGCTACACCTTC
CDR3: CASSFDSYGGYTF

D: -
V: TRBV5-6
J: TRBJ2-5
size: -
DNA: TGTGCCAGCAGCTTGCCCCAGGGATTACAAGAGACCCAGTACTTC
CDR3: CASSLPQGLQETQYF

D: -
V: TRBV5-1
J: TRBJ2-1
size: -
DNA: TGCGCCAGCAGCTTTATCAAAGAGTACAATGAGCAGTTCTTC
CDR3: CASSFIKEYNEQFF